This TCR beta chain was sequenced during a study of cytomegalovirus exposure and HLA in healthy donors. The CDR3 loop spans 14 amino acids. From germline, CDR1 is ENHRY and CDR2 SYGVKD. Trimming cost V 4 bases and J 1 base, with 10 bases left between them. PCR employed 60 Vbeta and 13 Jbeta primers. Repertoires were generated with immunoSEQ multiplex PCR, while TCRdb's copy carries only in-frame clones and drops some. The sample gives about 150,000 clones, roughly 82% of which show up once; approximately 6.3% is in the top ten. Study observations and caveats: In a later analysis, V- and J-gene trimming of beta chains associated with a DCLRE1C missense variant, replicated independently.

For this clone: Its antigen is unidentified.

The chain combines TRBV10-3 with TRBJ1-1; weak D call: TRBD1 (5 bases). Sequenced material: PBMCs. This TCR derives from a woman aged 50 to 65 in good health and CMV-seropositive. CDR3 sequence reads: CAISANQGNTEAFF. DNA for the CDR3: TGTGCCATCAGTGCGAACCAGGGGAACACTGAAGCTTTCTTT.